The TCR beta chain under discussion was sequenced for a study of blood T cells in healthy people across ages. As for the study in general: Per two T cells, template switching captured roughly one barcoded beta molecule. General study results and limits: Investigators viewed diversity estimates from one million T cells as underestimates, the study reported.

Concerning this clonotype itself: The antigen remains unidentified. At one end, the junction sequence differs from germline, possibly due to a read error.

Germline CDR1 DFQATT, CDR2 SNEGSKA (reference sequence). The CDR3 sequence is 18 residues long. Through a sample-barcoded 5' primer and a J-beta primer mix, a second PCR was run for about 7 to 12 cycles. MiXCR, run by TCRdb on the 5' RACE reads, gives a single entry per CDR3 protein. This table holds around 1.5 million distinct CDR3 sequences, 40% to 50% found once. Each donor was a healthy Caucasian individual from Russia, aged about 6 to 100. Total RNA was isolated from each sample in quantities of at least 6 micrograms. This TCR was recovered from a woman in her late teens or twenties in good health. The genes are TRBV20-1 and TRBJ2-1; 7 nucleotides line up with TRBD2. The sequenced sample consisted of blood. The CDR3 nucleotides are TGCAGTGCTCGAGACTATACCCAGCGGGATAGCTCCTACAATGAGCAGTTCTTC. This codes for CSARDYTQRDSSYNEQFF.